This T cell receptor (beta chain) was sequenced in a study of human T cells and chemical hapten exposure. Time point reported: patch test 3, about 24 weeks after DPC sensitization. Indicated treatment: therapeutic diphenylcyclopropenone sensitization with weekly scalp DPC. TCRdb used MiXCR to reprocess the RACE reads, holding one entry per CDR3 protein. The sample consists of 100,000 or so distinct CDR3 sequences, nearly 35% of them appearing once. From germline, CDR1 is SGHRS and CDR2 YFSETQ. Trimming left V 4 bases short and J 1 base short, with 12 bases between. This CDR3 has 14 residues. The chain is built from TRBV5-1 and TRBJ2-7, with a weak D call TRBD1 (5 bases). This sample comprised whole blood, obtained in connection with sensitization to the hapten diphenylcyclopropenone (DPC). This TCR was recovered from a middle-aged man with alopecia areata. Some clones in this sample may be carry-over from other donors' samples. The CDR3 loop reads CASSTFRDSYEQYF. In nucleotides, the CDR3 is TGCGCCAGCAGCACGTTCAGGGATTCCTACGAGCAGTACTTC.